This T cell receptor (beta chain) was recovered during a study of post-analysis software for immune sequencing data (dated by TCRdb to about 2015). Some background on the complete study: The recorded disease courses included relapsing-remitting, secondary progressive and progressive-relapsing multiple sclerosis, and some patients had no subtype annotation. Patient repertoires were compared against 11 to 12 previously published healthy control repertoires from donors aged 6 to 25 years. A subset of samples was prepared in parallel using single-end sample barcoding, then pooled and co-amplified after Illumina adapter ligation.

This clonotype occurred a few times. What this receptor recognizes is not known. No qualities accompany the bases; no much larger clone lies one base away. General conclusions and limits of the study: About 5 TRBV segments, including TRBV5-6, TRBV5-1 and TRBV20-1, were significantly more frequent in patients than controls. When samples were clustered directly using the F measure, samples prepared in the same batch co-clustered strongly, which prompted a batch-effect correction. Compared with controls, multiple sclerosis patients had significantly lower normalized Chao1 diversity, a finding suggesting substantial peripheral T-cell clonal expansion. The control group was slightly older than the multiple sclerosis patient group.

Compared with germline, V lacks 5 bases and J lacks 0 bases; bases without a gene match: 5. The germline V gene supplies CDR1 KGHDR and CDR2 SFDVKD. The cysteine opens and the phenylalanine closes a CDR3 of 16 amino acids. This entry keeps only the CDR3 DNA: 48 bases, framed from base 1. The library was produced with PCR. The data were produced on an Illumina HiSeq 2500. To reduce PCR and sequencing biases, unique molecular identifiers were incorporated into the TCR beta cDNA libraries. Per 1 to 10 million input T cells, some 500,000 cDNA molecules were obtained, such that each molecule approximated one T cell. The same protocol used for the earlier healthy control dataset was applied to prepare and sequence the patient libraries. Within a given batch, samples were prepared together, multiplexed and sequenced on the same HiSeq lane. As for the authors' bioinformatics: Raw barcoded reads were processed with MIGEC, discarding single-read molecular identifier groups before consensus assembly and CDR3 extraction. VDJtools was used for post-analysis of the clonotype tables, with diversity normalized by down-sampling every dataset to the smallest sample size. Repertoire overlap clustering matched CDR3 amino acid but not nucleotide sequences to correct batch-related cross-sample contamination. Using fastp trimming at Q25 and MiXCR clonotype assembly, TCRdb reanalyzed the public sequencing data and kept in-frame beta chains. Rows are combined by CDR3 protein, so each entry shows the most common genes and DNA. The V and J calls were determined by TCRdb, not by the authors. The sample table contains 400,000 to 500,000 distinct CDR3 sequences; only one count was recorded for approximately 39% of them. The ten largest clones represent 6.5% to 8% of the sample.

To demonstrate the VDJtools post-analysis software, the study profiled TCR beta repertoires from the peripheral blood of some 13 young patients with multiple sclerosis. The multiple sclerosis patients were children and adolescents between 6 and 15 years of age. Source material: blood. This TCR was recovered from a girl aged 2 to 9 with multiple sclerosis. The chain was built from TRBV24-1 and TRBJ2-1; 8 bases in between match TRBD2. The CDR3 region: CATSVSGGSSYNEQFF. The DNA sequence is TGTGCCACCAGTGTGTCGGGGGGGAGCTCCTACAATGAGCAGTTCTTC.